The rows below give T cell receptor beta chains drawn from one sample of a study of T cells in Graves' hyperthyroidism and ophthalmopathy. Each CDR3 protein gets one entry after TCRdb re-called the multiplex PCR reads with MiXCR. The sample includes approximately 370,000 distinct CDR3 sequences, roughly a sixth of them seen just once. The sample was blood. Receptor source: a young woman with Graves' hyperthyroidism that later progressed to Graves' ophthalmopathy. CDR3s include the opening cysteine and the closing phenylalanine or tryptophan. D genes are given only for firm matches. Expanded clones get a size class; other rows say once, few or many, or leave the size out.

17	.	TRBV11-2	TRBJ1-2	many	TGTGCCAGCAGCTCCCTACGCAGGGAACACGGAAACTATGGCTACACCTTC	CASSSLRREHGNYGYTF
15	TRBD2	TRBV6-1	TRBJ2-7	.	TGTGCCAGCAGACGGAGCGGGAGAGGATCCTACGAGCAGTACTTC	CASRRSGRGSYEQYF
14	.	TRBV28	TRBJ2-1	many	TGTGCCAGCAGTTTACCCCAGGGCGTGGATGAGCAGTTCTTC	CASSLPQGVDEQFF
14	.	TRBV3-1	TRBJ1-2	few	TGTGCCAGCAGCCATCCAGGCGAGGGCTATGGCTACACCTTC	CASSHPGEGYGYTF
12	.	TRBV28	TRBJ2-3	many	TGTGCCAGCAGTTCGGGGGTTGATACGCAGTATTTT	CASSSGVDTQYF
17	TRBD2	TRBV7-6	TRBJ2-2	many	TGTGCCAGCAGCTTATTAGCGGGAGGGCCGGATGGCGGGGAGCTGTTTTTT	CASSLLAGGPDGGELFF
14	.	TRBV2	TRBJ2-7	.	TGTGCCAGTGAGGACAGACTTTTGCGCTACGAGCAGTACTTC	CASEDRLLRYEQYF
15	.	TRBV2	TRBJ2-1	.	TGTGCCAGCTTGTTCGAGAACCTCGTCTACAATGAGCAGTTCTTC	CASLFENLVYNEQFF
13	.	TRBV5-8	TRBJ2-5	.	TGTGCCAGCTCACCAACTAGAAAAGAGACCCAGTACTTC	CASSPTRKETQYF
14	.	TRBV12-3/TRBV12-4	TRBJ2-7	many	TGTGCCAGCAGTTTTAGCGGAGGAGCCTACGAGCAGTACTTC	CASSFSGGAYEQYF
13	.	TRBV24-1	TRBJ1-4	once	TGTGCCACCAGTGAGGGGCAGGGAGAAAAACTGTTTTTT	CATSEGQGEKLFF
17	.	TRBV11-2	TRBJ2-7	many	TGTGCCAGCAGCTTTACAGTCGAACAGGGCGCTAGGTACGAGCAGTACTTC	CASSFTVEQGARYEQYF
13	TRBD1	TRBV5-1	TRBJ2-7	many	TGCGCCAGCAGCTTAACAGGGGCCCACGAGCAGTACTTC	CASSLTGAHEQYF
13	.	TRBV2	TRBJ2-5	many	TGTGCCACCAGTGAGACAGCTAGAGAGACCCAGTACTTC	CATSETARETQYF
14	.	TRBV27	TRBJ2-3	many	TGTGCCAGCATCGGCGGCCAAGGGGTGGATACGCAGTATTTT	CASIGGQGVDTQYF
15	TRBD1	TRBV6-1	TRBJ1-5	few	TGTGCCAGCAGTGAACCCCCAGGGGGACATCAGCCCCAGCATTTT	CASSEPPGGHQPQHF
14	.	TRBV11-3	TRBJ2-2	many	TGTGCCAGCAGCTTAAGACAGAACACCGGGGAGCTGTTTTTT	CASSLRQNTGELFF
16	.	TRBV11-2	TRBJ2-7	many	TGTGCCAGCAGCTTAGTGGGCAGCGTGACCTCCTACGAGCAGTACTTC	CASSLVGSVTSYEQYF
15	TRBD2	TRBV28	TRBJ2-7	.	TGTGCCAGCAGTTCCAAGACTAGCGCGCCCTACGAGCAGTACTTC	CASSSKTSAPYEQYF
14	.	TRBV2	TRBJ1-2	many	TGTGCCAGCAGTGTGGGGGACAACCTCTATGGCTACACCTTC	CASSVGDNLYGYTF
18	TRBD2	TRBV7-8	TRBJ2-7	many	TGTGCCAGCAGCCAGGCAGGACTAGCGGGAGCTAAGCCCTACGAGCAGTACTTC	CASSQAGLAGAKPYEQYF
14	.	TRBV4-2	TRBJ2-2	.	TGTGCCAGCAGCCAAGCCCCCAGTCCCGGGGAGCTGTTTTTT	CASSQAPSPGELFF
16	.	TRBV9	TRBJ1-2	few	TGTGCCAGCAGCGGCCCTTTTTCAGGGGACAACTATGGCTACACCTTC	CASSGPFSGDNYGYTF
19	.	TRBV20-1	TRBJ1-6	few	TGCAGTGCTAGAGATCTCGGGATCGACATGAGCTCCTATAATTCACCCCTCCACTTT	CSARDLGIDMSSYNSPLHF
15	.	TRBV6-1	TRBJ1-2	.	TGTGCCAGCAGTGAAAAGGGGGGTCCTCACTATGGCTACACCTTC	CASSEKGGPHYGYTF
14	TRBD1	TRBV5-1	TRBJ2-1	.	TGCGCCAGCAGCTTCCTCCCGGGACAGCATGAGCAGTTCTTC	CASSFLPGQHEQFF
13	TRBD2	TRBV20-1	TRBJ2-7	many	TGCAGTGCTGTGACTAGCGGGAGTGGAGAGCAGTACTTC	CSAVTSGSGEQYF
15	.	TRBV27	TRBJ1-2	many	TGTGCCAGCAGCCGCTCGGGGGTACGGCCCTATGGCTACACCTTC	CASSRSGVRPYGYTF
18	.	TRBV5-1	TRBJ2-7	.	TGCGCCAGCAGCTTGGTCTGGGGACTTGGTGGGCCGTTCTCCGAGCAGTACTTC	CASSLVWGLGGPFSEQYF
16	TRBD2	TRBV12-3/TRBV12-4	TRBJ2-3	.	TGTGCCAGCAGTTTTAAAACTAGCGGGAGAAAAGATACGCAGTATTTT	CASSFKTSGRKDTQYF
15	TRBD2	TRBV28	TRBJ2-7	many	TGTGCCAGCAGTTTTGGGCGGGAGAATTCCTACGAGCAGTACTTC	CASSFGRENSYEQYF
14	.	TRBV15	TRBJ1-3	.	TGTGCCACCAGCAGGTCCGGGGGCAGAAACACCATATATTTT	CATSRSGGRNTIYF
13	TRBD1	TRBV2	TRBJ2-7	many	TGTGCCAGCACCCGGACAGGGGGCTACGAGCAGTACTTC	CASTRTGGYEQYF
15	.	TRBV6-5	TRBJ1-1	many	TGTGCCAGCAGTTACGATTCGGGTAGCAACACTGAAGCTTTCTTT	CASSYDSGSNTEAFF
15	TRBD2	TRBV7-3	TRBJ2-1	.	TGTGCCAGCAGCTTTTTTGCGGGAGTGTGGAATGAGCAGTTCTTC	CASSFFAGVWNEQFF
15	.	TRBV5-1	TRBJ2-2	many	TGCGCCAGCAGCTTACCGACAGCGAACACCGGGGAGCTGTTTTTT	CASSLPTANTGELFF
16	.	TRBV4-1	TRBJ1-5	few	TGCGCCAGCAGCCAAGCCGATCTTGTGGGCAATCAGCCCCAGCATTTT	CASSQADLVGNQPQHF
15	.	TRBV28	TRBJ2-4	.	TGTGCCAGCAGTTCCTCAAGGGGGTATGAGAACATTCAGTACTTC	CASSSSRGYENIQYF
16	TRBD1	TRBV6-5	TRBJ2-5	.	TGTGCCAGCAGTTCCCGCGACAGGGTTGGGTCGGAGACCCAGTACTTC	CASSSRDRVGSETQYF
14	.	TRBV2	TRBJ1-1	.	TGTGCCAGCGGGGGGACTAGGAGGGACACTGAAGCTTTCTTT	CASGGTRRDTEAFF
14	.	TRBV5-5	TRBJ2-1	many	TGTGCCAGCAGCTTGGGGCGGGACTACAATGAGCAGTTCTTC	CASSLGRDYNEQFF
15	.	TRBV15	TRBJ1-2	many	TGTGCCACCAGCAGCGGCCGAGAACCAAGGAACGGCTACACCTTC	CATSSGREPRNGYTF
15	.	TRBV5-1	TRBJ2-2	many	TGCGCCAGCAGCTTGGGGGCCCGGAAGGCCGGGGAGCTGTTTTTT	CASSLGARKAGELFF
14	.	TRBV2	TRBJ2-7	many	TGTGCCAGCAGTGAATTAATGCAGGGCCCAGAGCAGTACTTC	CASSELMQGPEQYF
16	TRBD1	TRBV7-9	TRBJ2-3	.	TGTGCCAGCAGTCACACCACAGGGGGCGTAACAGATACGCAGTATTTT	CASSHTTGGVTDTQYF